These 14 T cell receptor beta chains share one sample of origin, sequenced in a study of blood T cell repertoires in COVID-19. TCRdb keeps only in-frame clones here, not all; method: immunoSEQ multiplex PCR. The sample shows 130,000 or so clones, roughly 84% of them seen only once. The material sequenced was peripheral blood. Source of these receptors: a man aged 25 to 40 with COVID-19, enrolled during active disease.

The V call is TRBV7-3, the J call TRBJ2-1, with 11 bases aligning to TRBD2. In germline, CDR1 is SGHTA, CDR2 FQGTGA. CDR3 size: 17 residues. V lost 5 bases to trimming and J lost 3 bases; unmatched junction nucleotides: 9. The CDR3 reads CASSKTMTSGDYNEQFF. In DNA form, the CDR3 reads TGTGCCAGCAGCAAGACCATGACTAGCGGGGACTACAATGAGCAGTTCTTC.

The chain has TRBV18 and TRBJ1-5, with D unclear. CDR3 length equals 17 residues. Trimming stripped 3 bases from V and 3 bases from J, with 18 bases between. CDR1 and CDR2 from the germline V gene are KGHSH and LQKENI. CDR3 sequence reads: CASSPLGGPLTNQPQHF. The CDR3 DNA follows: TGTGCCAGCTCACCCCTCGGAGGCCCATTAACCAATCAGCCCCAGCATTTT. The complete variable domain, with remaining parts taken from reference TRBV18 and TRBJ1-5, reads NAGVMQNPRHLVRRRGQEARLRCSPMKGHSHVYWYRQLPEEGLKFMVYLQKENIIDESGMPKERFSAEFPKEGPSILRIQQVVRGDSAAYFCASSPLGGPLTNQPQHFGDGTRLSIL.

This rearrangement joins TRBV9 to TRBJ2-5; 12 bases map to TRBD2. Per germline, CDR1 SGDLS and CDR2 YYNGEE. The V and J ends lost 4 bases and 5 bases, in that order; junction bases with no gene match: 9. CDR3 length: 16 residues. CDR3 sequence (DNA): TGTGCCAGCAGCCCTCGACTAGCGGGAGTGTGGGAGACCCAGTACTTC. Translated, it gives CASSPRLAGVWETQYF.

This clone was detected once. This chain uses TRBV9 with TRBJ1-1; no clear D gene. The CDR3 has 14 amino acids. V was trimmed by 4 bases and J by 1 base, leaving 11 bases between them. Looked up from germline, CDR1 is SGDLS and CDR2 is YYNGEE. CDR3 protein: CASSPETGNTEAFF. For the CDR3, the DNA is TGTGCCAGCAGCCCAGAGACGGGGAACACTGAAGCTTTCTTT.

This chain joins TRBV6-2 or TRBV6-3 and TRBJ2-7; tentatively, D is TRBD2 (6 bases). Trimming pared 5 bases from V and 2 bases from J, leaving 10 bases between. This CDR3 has 13 residues. The germline V gene encodes CDR1 MNHEY and CDR2 SVGEGT. DNA of the CDR3: TGTGCCAGCAGTCATAGCGGAGCCTACGAGCAGTACTTC. It translates to CASSHSGAYEQYF.

The chain carries TRBV5-4 and TRBJ2-2; 7 bases align to TRBD2. The CDR3 consists of 13 residues. Germline CDR1 reads SGHNT; CDR2 reads YYREEE (reference sequence). Trimming cost V 3 bases and J 6 bases; bases outside gene matches: 2. This chain's CDR3 is CASSSGRAGELFF. The CDR3 DNA reads as TGTGCCAGCAGCTCGGGGAGGGCCGGGGAGCTGTTTTTT.

This chain joins TRBV7-8 and TRBJ2-7; 11 bases are a match to TRBD2. The V gene end was trimmed by 5 bases and the J gene end by 6 bases; junction bases not matched to a gene: 12. The CDR3 length is 16 residues. Germline-derived CDR1 and CDR2 are SGHVS and FQNEAQ. In DNA form, the CDR3 reads TGTGCCAGCAGCCGGTCCATAGCGGGAGGGCCCGGCGAGCAGTACTTC. It encodes CASSRSIAGGPGEQYF. Using reference TRBV7-8 and TRBJ2-7 for the parts outside the CDR3, the full variable domain is GAGVSQSPRYKVAKRGQDVALRCDPISGHVSLFWYQQALGQGPEFLTYFQNEAQLDKSGLPSDRFFAERPEGSVSTLKIQRTQQEDSAVYLCASSRSIAGGPGEQYFGPGTRLTVT.

The chain recombines TRBV4-1 with TRBJ2-7; a weak D match, TRBD1 (5 bases). Germline values: CDR1 MGHRA, CDR2 YSYEKL. V was pared by 2 bases and J by 4 bases, with 12 bases between. The CDR3 runs 14 residues. CDR3 in amino acids: CASSQTGSKYEQYF. CDR3 coding DNA: TGCGCCAGCAGCCAAACAGGTTCTAAATACGAGCAGTACTTC.

The chain is built from TRBV10-3 and TRBJ2-1, with a weak D call TRBD2 (5 bases). CDR1 and CDR2 (germline): ENHRY, SYGVKD. Trimming took 3 bases from V and 10 from J, leaving 10 bases between them. The CDR3 is 12 residues long. The CDR3 is CAISDGELEQFF. The CDR3 DNA reads TGTGCCATCAGTGACGGGGAGCTGGAGCAGTTCTTC.

The V call is TRBV5-3, the J call TRBJ1-1; a possible D gene is TRBD1 (6 bases). TRBV5-3 is given ORF status, its function remaining uncertain. The CDR3 has 14 residues. Trimming took 1 base from V and 4 from J, leaving 11 bases between them. The CDR3 loop reads CARSLTGPGTEAFF. CDR3 coding DNA: TGTGCCAGAAGCTTGACAGGGCCGGGCACTGAAGCTTTCTTT.

The V and J genes are TRBV2 and TRBJ2-5, with D possibly matching TRBD2 (5 bases). Trimming shortened V by 4 bases and J by 1 base, and 10 bases separated the two germline ends. The CDR3 length is 14 residues. Germline V CDR1 and CDR2: SNHLY, FYNNEI. The CDR3 spells CASSGRQTQETQYF. CDR3 bases: TGTGCCAGCAGTGGGAGGCAGACCCAAGAGACCCAGTACTTC.

This chain connects TRBV12-3 or TRBV12-4 to TRBJ1-2; D is unresolved. The germline V and J ends were trimmed by 5 bases and 7 bases, with 8 bases remaining between them. The CDR3 spans 11 residues. For the CDR3, the DNA is TGTGCCAGCAGTGGGCTGGGTGGCTACACCTTC. Encoded protein: CASSGLGGYTF.

This CDR3 reads CASSPQGRNTEAFF. In DNA form, the CDR3 reads TGTGCCAGCAGTCCCCAGGGCAGGAACACTGAAGCTTTCTTT. The J gene is TRBJ1-1, the V gene TRBV28, with TRBD1 as a possible D gene (5 bases). The CDR3 spans 14 residues. V was cut by 5 bases and J by 1 base, with 11 bases left in between. Germline loops: CDR1 MDHEN, CDR2 SYDVKM.

The chain uses TRBV7-2 and TRBJ1-2, with 8 bases fitting TRBD1. Trimming took 4 bases from V and 4 from J; bases not matched to a gene: 5. There are 14 residues in the CDR3. CDR1 and CDR2 (germline): SGHTA, FQGNSA. CDR3 sequence (DNA): TGTGCCAGCAGCTCGGACAGGGTTGCCTATGGCTACACCTTC. Residues: CASSSDRVAYGYTF.